What follows are 5 T cell receptor beta chains derived from one specimen sequenced in a study of T cell repertoires in cytomegalovirus infection. In TCRdb, the reads were re-called with MiXCR into one record per CDR3 protein. The repertoire holds about 330,000 distinct CDR3 sequences, with just under 35% as singletons. Their cognate antigens are unknown. Sequenced here: cultured PBMCs, sampled from culture after CMV antigen stimulation. These receptor sequences come from a human donor in good health (CMV status not recorded). Some clones in this sample may be carry-over from other donors' samples.

This clonotype came up many times. The V call is TRBV7-2, the J call TRBJ1-1, with D hard to call. Trimming left V 1 base short and J 7 bases short, with 10 bases between. Germline CDR1 SGHTA, CDR2 FQGNSA. The length of the CDR3 is 13 residues. DNA for the CDR3: TGTGCCAGCAGCTTAGGACTGAGACTTGAAGCTTTCTTT. Protein: CASSLGLRLEAFF.

This clonotype occurred a few times. The chain uses TRBV19 and TRBJ1-1; perhaps TRBD1 as D (6 bases). Per germline, CDR1 LNHDA and CDR2 SQIVND (reference sequence). Trimming left V 4 bases short and J 5 bases short, with 17 bases between. CDR3 size: 15 residues. CDR3 amino acids: CASSTRGGRGTEAFF. CDR3 DNA: TGTGCCAGTAGTACCCGAGGGGGGCGAGGAACTGAAGCTTTCTTT.

This clonotype was seen more than once but under ten times. The chain combines TRBV24-1 with TRBJ2-3; TRBD2 aligns across 8 bases. This CDR3 comprises 16 residues. V shed 1 base and J 0 bases; nucleotides not matched to a gene: 2. The germline V gene encodes CDR1 KGHDR and CDR2 SFDVKD. The CDR3 coding sequence is TGTGCCACCAGTGATTTTGTAGCGGGGAGCACAGATACGCAGTATTTT. It specifies CATSDFVAGSTDTQYF.

A few counts support this clonotype. This chain links TRBV10-3 with TRBJ1-1; 8 bases are shared with TRBD1. The V gene end was trimmed by 4 bases and the J gene end by 1 base; junction bases not matched to a gene: 11. Germline V gene lookup returns CDR1 ENHRY and CDR2 SYGVKD. The CDR3 totals 17 residues. Here the CDR3 DNA reads TGTGCCATCAGTGCTTTTCAGGGGGCCGCAGCGAACACTGAAGCTTTCTTT. Its protein product is CAISAFQGAAANTEAFF.

The genes are TRBV6-6 and TRBJ1-3; D unresolved. The ends were cut back, 2 bases at V and 0 bases at J, with 11 bases in the middle. This CDR3 is 16 amino acids long. From germline, CDR1 is MNHNY and CDR2 SVGAGI (reference sequence). The CDR3 is CASSYNLKSSGNTIYF. The CDR3 nucleotides read TGTGCCAGCAGTTACAACCTCAAAAGCTCTGGAAACACCATATATTTT.